This T cell receptor (beta chain) was documented in a study of blood T cell repertoires in COVID-19. Trimming shortened V by 0 bases and J by 4 bases, and 3 bases separated the two germline ends. CDR3 size: 12 residues. Germline CDR1 KGHSH, CDR2 LQKENI. Data came from immunoSEQ multiplex PCR; TCRdb stores just in-frame clones and leaves some out. The sample lists 250,000 to 300,000 clones, approximately 84% occurring once. The clonotype originates from a woman in her 50s who had been exposed to COVID-19. Material: PBMCs or T cells enriched from blood (not recorded which). The chain has TRBV18 and TRBJ2-5; D not certain. The CDR3 coding sequence is TGTGCCAGCTCACCACCGGCAGAGACCCAGTACTTC. Translating it yields CASSPPAETQYF.